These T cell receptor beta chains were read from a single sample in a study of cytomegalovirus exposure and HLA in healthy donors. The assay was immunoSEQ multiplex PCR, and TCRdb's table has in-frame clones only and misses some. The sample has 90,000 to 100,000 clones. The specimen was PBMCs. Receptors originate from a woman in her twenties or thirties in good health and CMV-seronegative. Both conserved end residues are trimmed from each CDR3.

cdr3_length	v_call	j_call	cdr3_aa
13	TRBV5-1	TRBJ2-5	ASSLDTGVVETQY
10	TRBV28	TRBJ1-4	ASAPRHEKLF
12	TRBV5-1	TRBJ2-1	ASRGLAGGNEQF
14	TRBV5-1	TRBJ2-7	ASSTGNTPASYEQY
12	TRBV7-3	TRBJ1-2	ASSSGYRSAGYT
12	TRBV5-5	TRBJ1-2	ASSLGSGEYGYT
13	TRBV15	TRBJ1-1	ATSRVIASGTEAF
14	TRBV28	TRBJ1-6	ASSLTGGFYNSPLH
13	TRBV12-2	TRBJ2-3	ASRLDTYYTDTQY
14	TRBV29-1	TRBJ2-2	SVVGQGERDTGELF
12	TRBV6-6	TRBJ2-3	ASSKREGQDTQY
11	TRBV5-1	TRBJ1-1	ASSLGGGTEAF
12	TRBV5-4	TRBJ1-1	ASSFDRGDTEAF
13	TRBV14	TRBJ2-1	ASSLWTSGYNEQF
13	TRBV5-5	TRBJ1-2	ASSPSQGANYGYT
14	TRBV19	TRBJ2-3	ASSASIAGGSDTQY
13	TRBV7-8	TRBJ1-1	ASSPVGGMNTEAF
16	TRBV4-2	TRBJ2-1	ASSQGGLAGGRYNEQF
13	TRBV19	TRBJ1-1	ASSTIRDRGTEAF
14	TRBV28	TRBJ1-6	ASNDPTGLHNSPLH
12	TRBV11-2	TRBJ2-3	ASSHHRSTDTQY
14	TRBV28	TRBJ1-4	ASSQGQGGLNEKLF
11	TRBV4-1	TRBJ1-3	ASSQENRNTIY
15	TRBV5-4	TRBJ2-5	ASSLARGGEYQETQY
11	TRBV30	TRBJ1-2	AWKTSRVDGYT
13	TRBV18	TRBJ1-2	ASSPRTGSEYGYT
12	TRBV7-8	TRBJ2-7	ASSLRTGGGEQY
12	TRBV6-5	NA	ASSTRTPPYEQY
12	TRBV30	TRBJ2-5	ALTPGGAYETQY
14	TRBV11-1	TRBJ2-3	ASSFRGTSGTDTQY
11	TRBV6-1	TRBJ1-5	ASRRDTNQPQH
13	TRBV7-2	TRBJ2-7	ASSQSTGGLYEQY
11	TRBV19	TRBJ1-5	ASSINKNQPQH
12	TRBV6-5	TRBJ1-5	ASSYSKGGQPQH
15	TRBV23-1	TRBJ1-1	ASSQSGQGPLNTEAF
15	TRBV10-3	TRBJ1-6	AISEYPGQGRNSPLH
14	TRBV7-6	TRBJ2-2	ASSSVVKSNTGELF
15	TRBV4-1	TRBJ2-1	ASSQSPLLLSYNEQF
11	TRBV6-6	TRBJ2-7	ASSYFRAYEQY
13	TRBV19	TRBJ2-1	ASSPWREGPNEQF
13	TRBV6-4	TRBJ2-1	ASSENSGDYNEQF
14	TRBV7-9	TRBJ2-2	ASSPLAGGGTGELF
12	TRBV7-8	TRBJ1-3	ASSLRTAGNTIY
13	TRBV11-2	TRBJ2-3	ASSLDGGSADTQY